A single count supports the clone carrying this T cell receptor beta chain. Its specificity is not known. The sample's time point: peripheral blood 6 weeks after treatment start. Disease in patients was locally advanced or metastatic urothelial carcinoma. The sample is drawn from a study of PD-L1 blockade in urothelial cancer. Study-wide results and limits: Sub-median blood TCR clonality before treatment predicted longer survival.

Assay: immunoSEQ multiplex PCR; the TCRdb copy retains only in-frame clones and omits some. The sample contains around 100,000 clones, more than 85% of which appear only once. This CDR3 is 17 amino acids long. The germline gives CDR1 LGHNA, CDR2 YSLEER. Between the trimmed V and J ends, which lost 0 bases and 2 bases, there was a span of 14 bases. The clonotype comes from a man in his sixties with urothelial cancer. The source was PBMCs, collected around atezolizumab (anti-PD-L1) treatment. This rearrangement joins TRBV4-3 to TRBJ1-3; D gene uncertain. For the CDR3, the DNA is TGCGCCAGCAGCCAAGAAAGACCAGAGGTTGCTGGAAACACCATATATTTT. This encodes CASSQERPEVAGNTIYF.